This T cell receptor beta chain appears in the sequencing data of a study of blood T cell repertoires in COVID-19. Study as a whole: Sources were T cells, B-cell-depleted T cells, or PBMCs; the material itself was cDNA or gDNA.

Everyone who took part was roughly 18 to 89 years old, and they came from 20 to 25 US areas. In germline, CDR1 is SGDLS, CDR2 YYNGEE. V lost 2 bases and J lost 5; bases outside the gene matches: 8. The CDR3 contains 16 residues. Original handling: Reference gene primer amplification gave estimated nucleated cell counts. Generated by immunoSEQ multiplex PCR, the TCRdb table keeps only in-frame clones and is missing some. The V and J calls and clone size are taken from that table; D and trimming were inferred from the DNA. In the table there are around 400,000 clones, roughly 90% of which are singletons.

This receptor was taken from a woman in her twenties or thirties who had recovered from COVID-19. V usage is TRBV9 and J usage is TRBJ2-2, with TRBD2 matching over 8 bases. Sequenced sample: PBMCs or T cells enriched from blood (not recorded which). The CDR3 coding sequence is TGTGCCAGCAGCGTGGCGGCCGGGAGGGGTACCGGGGAGCTGTTTTTT. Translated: CASSVAAGRGTGELFF.